The 22 T cell receptor beta chains listed next were all sequenced from one sample in a study of T-cell reconstitution after alpha-beta-depleted transplantation in children. Unique molecular identifiers tagged the TCRbeta library. In TCRdb, the PCR reads were re-called with MiXCR into one record per CDR3 protein. This sample has about 460,000 distinct CDR3 sequences, with roughly 10% found just once. This material consisted of PBMCs, mostly from graft donor cells, taken 180 days after TCRalphabeta/CD19-depleted stem cell transplant. The origin of the receptors is a female patient aged 2-9 years who had a stem cell transplant for aplastic anemia, so the T cells may come from the graft donor.

CDR3 loop: CSVVRADGYTF. The CDR3 nucleotides are TGCAGCGTTGTCAGAGCAGATGGCTACACCTTC. The chain is built from TRBV29-1 and TRBJ1-2; D unclear. The germline gives CDR1 SQVTM, CDR2 ANQGSEA. CDR3 length: 11 amino acids. Trimming removed 4 bases at V and 6 bases at J, with 9 bases between.

The chain has TRBV28 and TRBJ2-4, with 7 bases aligning to TRBD1. The V gene end was trimmed by 6 bases and the J gene end by 5 bases; junction bases not matched to a gene: 4. The CDR3 loop spans 13 amino acids. Looked up from germline, CDR1 is MDHEN and CDR2 is SYDVKM. The CDR3 region has the DNA TGTGCCAGCAGAGACAGGGCCCAAAACATTCAGTACTTC. Translation: CASRDRAQNIQYF. Filled out from reference TRBV28 and TRBJ2-4, the complete variable domain reads DVKVTQSSRYLVKRTGEKVFLECVQDMDHENMFWYRQDPGLGLRLIYFSYDVKMKEKGDIPEGYSVSREKKERFSLILESASTNQTSMYLCASRDRAQNIQYFGAGTRLSVL.

This chain links TRBV12-3 or TRBV12-4 with TRBJ1-5; perhaps TRBD1 as D (6 bases). The ends were cut back, 7 bases at V and 0 bases at J, with 13 bases in the middle. The CDR3 runs to 15 residues. The CDR3 loop reads CASTNDRFSNQPQHF. Written as DNA, the CDR3 is TGTGCCAGCACCAACGACAGGTTTAGCAATCAGCCCCAGCATTTT.

The sample holds many counts of this clonotype. This chain links TRBV6-1 with TRBJ2-6; TRBD1 is a possible D gene (5 bases). The ends were cut back, 6 bases at V and 0 bases at J, with 15 bases in the middle. Germline-derived CDR1 and CDR2 are MNHNS and SASEGT. The CDR3 has 17 amino acids. The CDR3 reads CASRQGTYTSGANVLTF. DNA of the CDR3: TGTGCCAGCAGGCAGGGCACATACACCTCTGGGGCCAACGTCCTGACTTTC.

The chain employs TRBV3-1 and TRBJ2-3; TRBD2 matches 12 bases. Trimming at V came to 2 bases and at J to 4 bases, leaving 7 bases not matched to a gene. Looked up from germline, CDR1 is LGHDT and CDR2 is YNNKEL (reference sequence). This CDR3 contains 17 residues. The CDR3 region is CASSQLTSGSTPDTQYF. The CDR3 nucleotides read TGTGCCAGCAGCCAACTGACTAGCGGGAGTACCCCAGATACGCAGTATTTT.

The V and J genes are TRBV19 and TRBJ2-2; TRBD1 matches at 9 bases. Germline CDR1 is LNHDA and CDR2 is SQIVND (reference sequence). Trimming at V came to 8 bases and at J to 2 bases, leaving 3 bases not matched to a gene. This CDR3 region has 14 residues. CDR3 sequence: CASSTGGNTGELFF. As DNA, the CDR3 is TGTGCCAGTTCGACAGGGGGTAACACCGGGGAGCTGTTTTTT.

The gene calls are TRBV29-1 and TRBJ1-1; D is undetermined. This CDR3 contains 13 residues. Germline values: CDR1 SQVTM, CDR2 ANQGSEA. V dropped 2 bases and J dropped 0 bases, with 7 bases sitting between them. The CDR3 loop is CSVENSMNTEAFF. DNA of the CDR3: TGCAGCGTTGAAAACAGCATGAACACTGAAGCTTTCTTT.

The chain links TRBV12-3 or TRBV12-4 to TRBJ1-2; 7 bases line up with TRBD1. The CDR3 spans 14 residues. V lost 6 bases, J lost 4 bases, and 8 bases stayed unmatched. The CDR3 sequence is CASRQQGMVYGYTF. The DNA of the CDR3 is TGTGCCAGCAGACAACAGGGGATGGTCTATGGCTACACCTTC.

The table lists this clonotype with a few counts. The rearrangement links TRBV29-1 to TRBJ2-3; D is unresolved. Germline CDR1 is SQVTM and CDR2 is ANQGSEA. The CDR3 is 16 amino acids. The V and J ends lost 0 bases and 1 base respectively, with 14 bases between them. The CDR3 spells CSVEELTARGTDTQYF. The DNA of the CDR3 is TGCAGCGTTGAAGAGTTGACGGCACGGGGCACAGATACGCAGTATTTT.

This chain links TRBV29-1 with TRBJ1-3; no firm D call. CDR3 size: 14 residues. Between the trimmed V and J ends, which lost 2 bases and 4 bases, there was a span of 12 bases. Germline CDR1 SQVTM, CDR2 ANQGSEA. Written as DNA, the CDR3 is TGCAGCGTTGAAATTCCGTCGTTAGGAAACACCATATATTTT. Protein: CSVEIPSLGNTIYF.

This clonotype was found a few times. The chain links TRBV7-9 to TRBJ1-1, with 7 bases aligning to TRBD1. CDR1 and CDR2 from the germline V gene are SEHNR and FQNEAQ (reference sequence). The CDR3 runs 13 residues. Losses at the gene ends were 5 bases for V and 5 bases for J; bases not matched to a gene: 5. CDR3 loop: CASSHRGATEAFF. DNA for the CDR3: TGTGCCAGCAGCCACAGGGGTGCAACTGAAGCTTTCTTT.

This clonotype was seen only a few times. V gene TRBV28 combines with J gene TRBJ2-7; D remains ambiguous. Trimming cost V 3 bases and J 0 bases, with 9 bases left between them. The CDR3 spans 14 residues. The germline gives CDR1 MDHEN, CDR2 SYDVKM. The CDR3 spells CASSLVTASYEQYV. In nucleotides, the CDR3 is TGTGCCAGCAGTTTGGTCACTGCCTCCTACGAGCAGTACGTC.

The V call is TRBV7-6, the J call TRBJ2-3; possibly TRBD1 for D (5 bases). The V gene's germline CDR1 is SGHVS and CDR2 FNYEAQ. Trimming took off 4 bases at V and 2 bases at J, with 13 bases between the two ends. The CDR3 contains 15 residues. Written as DNA, the CDR3 is TGTGCCAGCAGCTCCAGTCCAGGGCCCACAGATACGCAGTATTTT. The encoded protein is CASSSSPGPTDTQYF.

The table lists this clonotype with a few counts. V gene TRBV29-1 combines with J gene TRBJ2-1; no clear D. The CDR3 is 14 residues long. The germline CDR1 and CDR2 sequences are SQVTM and ANQGSEA. V was cut by 1 base and J by 3 bases, with 10 bases left in between. CDR3 nucleotides: TGCAGCGTTGAAGCAAGGGTTCACTACAATGAGCAGTTCTTC. The encoded protein is CSVEARVHYNEQFF.

The sample holds a few counts of this clonotype. The CDR3 protein is CASSIRTSGIGNEQFF. CDR3 nucleotide sequence: TGTGCCAGCAGCATTAGGACTAGCGGGATAGGTAATGAGCAGTTCTTC. The chain couples TRBV13 to TRBJ2-1; 12 bases map to TRBD2. This CDR3 is built from 16 residues. Germline V gene sequence: CDR1 PRHDT, CDR2 FYEKMQ (reference sequence). V lost 5 bases to trimming and J lost 7 bases; unmatched junction nucleotides: 9.

This clonotype was recorded a few times. V usage is TRBV28 and J usage is TRBJ1-5; no firm D call. The germline V and J ends were trimmed by 1 base and 4 bases, with 11 bases remaining between them. CDR1 and CDR2 (germline): MDHEN, SYDVKM. This CDR3 has 15 residues. CDR3 bases: TGTGCCAGCAGTTTATATAGGGTTCGGAATCAGCCCCAGCATTTT. The encoded protein is CASSLYRVRNQPQHF.

Details on this clonotype: Given a much more abundant clone one base away, this may be a read error. The rearrangement joins TRBV20-1 to TRBJ2-7; TRBD2 matches at 7 bases. The V segment lost 1 base and the J segment 2 bases; nucleotides outside the gene matches: 2. Germline CDR1 reads DFQATT; CDR2 reads SNEGSKA (reference sequence). The CDR3 length is 13 residues. CDR3 region: CSARGGLTYEQYF. The CDR3, as DNA: TGCAGTGCTAGAGGGGGACTAACCTACGAGCAGTACTTC.

The V gene is TRBV6-1, the J gene TRBJ2-2; maybe TRBD1 (5 bases). In germline, CDR1 is MNHNS, CDR2 SASEGT. The CDR3 runs to 15 residues. V lost 4 bases and J 0 bases, leaving 9 bases between the germline ends. The CDR3 DNA reads TGTGCCAGCAGTGTCAGGGTCTCGAACACCGGGGAGCTGTTTTTT. This sequence encodes CASSVRVSNTGELFF.

In this sample, this clonotype turned up many times. J is TRBJ1-3 and V is TRBV21-1. TRBV21-1 is flagged as a pseudogene. CDR3 length: 16 amino acids. The CDR3 DNA sequence: TGTGCCAGCAGCAACGGCGGCGGAATCTCTGGAAACACCATATATTTT. Its protein is CASSNGGGISGNTIYF.

The table lists this clonotype with many counts. The chain couples TRBV12-3 or TRBV12-4 to TRBJ2-5, with 8 nucleotides matching TRBD1. Trimming removed 5 bases from V and 4 bases from J; junction bases left unmatched: 9. The CDR3 is made up of 15 amino acids. For the CDR3, the DNA is TGTGCCAGCAGTCCTTGGACAGGGAGTGGAGAGACCCAGTACTTC. Its translation is CASSPWTGSGETQYF.

This clonotype came up many times. V is TRBV20-1 and J is TRBJ2-5; unclear D gene. CDR1 is DFQATT, CDR2 SNEGSKA, per germline (reference sequence). The length of the CDR3 is 10 residues. V shed 7 bases and J shed 5 bases, with 8 bases lying between them. The CDR3 nucleotides read TGCAGTGTAGCTGGGGAGACCCAGTACTTC. Its translation: CSVAGETQYF.

This clonotype was observed a handful of times. This chain joins TRBV16 and TRBJ2-4; the match to TRBD1 covers 7 bases. This CDR3 is built from 14 residues. Germline V CDR1 and CDR2: KGHSY, FQNENV. After removal of 5 bases from V and 5 bases from J, the junction contained 6 bases not matched to a gene. Written as DNA, the CDR3 is TGTGCCAGCAGCGACAGGGCCGGGGAAAACATTCAGTACTTC. This sequence encodes CASSDRAGENIQYF.